The 27 T cell receptor beta chains in this list originate from one sample, sequenced in a study of tumor-infiltrating lymphocytes in glioblastoma multiforme. Multiple V-beta primers and a C-beta primer amplified TCRB from RNA. TCRdb analysed the multiplex PCR reads with MiXCR anew, one entry per CDR3 protein. Of more than 9,000 distinct CDR3 sequences listed, roughly two thirds are singletons. The sequenced sample was brain tumor tissue. The receptors here all came from a male donor with glioblastoma.

On this clonotype: Here the CDR3 omits its conserved ending phenylalanine or tryptophan, so a read error is the likely source. No DNA is shown, since the ends of the CDR3 on it are uncertain; the CDR3 is the one TCRdb lists. The rearrangement uses TRBV11-2 and TRBJ2-1. Germline CDR1 reads SGHAT; CDR2 reads FQNNGV. The CDR3 contains 12 residues when both ends are counted. The CDR3 spells CASSMPWIEQLL.

This clonotype was recorded a few times. The J gene is TRBJ2-7, the V gene TRBV20-1, with a tentative D call TRBD2 (6 bases). The CDR3 extends over 15 amino acids. The ends were cut back, 7 bases at V and 4 bases at J, with 23 bases in the middle. Looked up from germline, CDR1 is DFQATT and CDR2 is SNEGSKA (reference sequence). CDR3 residues: CSVGEGASEGYEQYF. CDR3 sequence (DNA): TGCAGTGTTGGAGAAGGGGCTTCGGAGGGTTACGAGCAGTACTTC.

This clonotype was counted once. The rearrangement joins TRBV11-2 to TRBJ2-5; 12 positions match TRBD2. The CDR3 contains 17 residues. Germline V gives CDR1 SGHAT, CDR2 FQNNGV. J lost 3 bases, V lost 5 bases, and 10 bases had no gene match. CDR3 nucleotides: TGTGCCAGCAGCAACACCGGGACTAGCGGGCCGAAAGAGACCCAGTACTTC. Its translation is CASSNTGTSGPKETQYF.

The CDR3, as DNA: TGTATCAGCAGTGGAACCTCCAGGGGGTCTGGGGCCAACGTCCTGACTTTC. This encodes CISSGTSRGSGANVLTF. The rearrangement links TRBV6-1 to TRBJ2-6; 7 bases match TRBD1. Per germline, CDR1 MNHNS and CDR2 SASEGT. This CDR3 is built from 17 residues.

This clonotype was counted at least ten times. This chain joins TRBV28 and TRBJ2-3; the D gene is possibly TRBD1 (5 bases). The germline gives CDR1 MDHEN, CDR2 SYDVKM. V lost 5 bases and J lost 0, with 18 bases in between. The CDR3 contains 17 residues. The CDR3: CASSPPGSGLSTDTQYF. For the CDR3, the DNA is TGTGCCAGCAGTCCACCCGGCTCAGGGTTGAGCACAGATACGCAGTATTTT.

The chain is built from TRBV29-1 and TRBJ2-7; TRBD1 matches 7 bases. The CDR3 loop spans 13 amino acids. J gave up 6 bases and V 3 bases, and 8 bases lay outside the gene matches. Germline V gene data show CDR1 as SQVTM and CDR2 as ANQGSEA. CDR3 nucleotide sequence: TGCAGCGTTGAGTCCCAGGGGGTGGGCGAGCAGTACTTC. It codes for CSVESQGVGEQYF.

The chain recombines TRBV28 with TRBJ1-2; the D is unclear. V dropped 8 bases and J dropped 4 bases, with 14 bases sitting between them. The germline CDR1 and CDR2 sequences are MDHEN and SYDVKM. CDR3 length equals 13 residues. CDR3 nucleotides: TGTGCCAGCGGCTCAGGACCGGTCTATGGCTACACCTTC. Its translation is CASGSGPVYGYTF.

CDR3 DNA sequence: TGTGCCAGCAGTCTCGGGCCGAACACCAAAGCTTTCTTT. It encodes CASSLGPNTKAFF. The V gene is TRBV12-3 or TRBV12-4, the J gene TRBJ1-1; no clear D gene. Trimming cost V 5 bases and J 9 bases, with 16 bases left between them. The CDR3 is 13 residues long.

The chain recombines TRBV6-5 with TRBJ2-2; D not resolved. This CDR3 contains 13 residues. Deletions cut 5 bases from V and 8 bases from J, with 12 bases between. Per the germline V gene, CDR1 is MNHEY and CDR2 is SVGAGI. CDR3 loop: CASSHMVSGELFF. The CDR3 bases are TGTGCCAGCAGTCACATGGTATCAGGGGAGCTGTTTTTT.

The rearrangement uses TRBV6-2 or TRBV6-3 and TRBJ2-3; D ambiguous. The CDR3 has 14 amino acids. Looked up from germline, CDR1 is MNHEY and CDR2 is SVGEGT. The V gene lost 6 bases and the J gene lost 4 bases, with 14 bases spanning the gap. Here the CDR3 reads CASSYSLEADTQYF. The CDR3 DNA is TGTGCCAGCAGCTACAGTTTAGAGGCAGATACGCAGTATTTT.

At least ten counts were recorded for this clonotype. The chain links TRBV5-1 to TRBJ2-1; a possible D gene is TRBD2 (6 bases). CDR1 is SGHRS and CDR2 is YFSETQ in the germline V gene. The length of the CDR3 is 16 residues. The V gene lost 1 base and the J gene lost 7 bases, with 18 bases spanning the gap. The CDR3 sequence is CASSLIGGMNGNEQFF. CDR3 coding DNA: TGCGCCAGCAGCTTGATTGGCGGGATGAATGGGAATGAGCAGTTCTTC. The whole variable domain, remainder taken from reference TRBV5-1 and TRBJ2-1, is KAGVTQTPRYLIKTRGQQVTLSCSPISGHRSVSWYQQTPGQGLQFLFEYFSETQRNKGNFPGRFSGRQFSNSRSEMNVSTLELGDSALYLCASSLIGGMNGNEQFFGPGTRLTVL.

As to this clonotype: The germline gene is not matched at one end of the junction; a read error may be the cause. The V gene is TRBV20-1, the J gene TRBJ2-1, with 12 nucleotides matching TRBD2. CDR1 DFQATT and CDR2 SNEGSKA come from the germline V gene (reference sequence). CDR3 size: 14 residues. The chain's CDR3 is CSSSGRVSYNEQFF. In DNA form, the CDR3 reads TGCAGTTCTAGCGGGAGGGTGTCCTACAATGAGCAGTTCTTC.

This clonotype was observed many times. V is TRBV30 and J is TRBJ2-3; tentative D call: TRBD2 (7 bases). Trimming removed 0 bases from V and 6 bases from J, with 13 bases in between. The CDR3 loop spans 14 amino acids. CDR1 and CDR2 (germline): GTSNPN, SVGIG (reference sequence). CDR3 sequence: CAWSVGGQSDTQYF. The CDR3 bases are TGTGCCTGGAGTGTGGGGGGGCAGTCGGATACGCAGTATTTT.

As DNA, the CDR3 is TGTGCCAGCGGCAATGGTTGGGGGATTCGAGAGACCCAGTACTTC. Encoded protein: CASGNGWGIRETQYF. The rearrangement uses TRBV5-5 and TRBJ2-5; the D call may be TRBD1 or TRBD2 (5 bases each). With 7 bases removed from V and 4 bases from J, the gap between germline ends came to 20 bases. This CDR3 has 15 residues. Germline CDR1 SGHKS, CDR2 YYEKEE (reference sequence).

This clonotype was seen many times. The chain carries TRBV24-1 and TRBJ1-2; 8 nucleotides align to TRBD1. With V trimmed by 4 bases and J by 5 bases, 11 bases remained unmatched. The CDR3 has 16 residues. The germline CDR1 and CDR2 sequences are KGHDR and SFDVKD. Here the CDR3 reads CATSDLDRDGGYGYTF. CDR3 bases: TGTGCCACCAGTGACCTGGACAGGGACGGTGGATATGGCTACACCTTC.

The chain employs TRBV6-2 or TRBV6-3 and TRBJ1-1, with TRBD1 matching over 7 bases. V dropped 10 bases and J dropped 1; count of bases not matched to a gene: 12. This CDR3 region has 15 residues. CDR1 is MNHEY and CDR2 is SVGEGT in the germline V gene. The CDR3 coding sequence is TGTGCCATCGCGGGACAGCATATACAGAACACTGAAGCTTTCTTT. It is translated as CAIAGQHIQNTEAFF.

On this clonotype: No conserved phenylalanine or tryptophan is present at the end of the CDR3, so a read error is the likely explanation. V gene TRBV11-2 combines with J gene TRBJ2-1, with a weak D call TRBD1 (6 bases). This CDR3 has 13 amino acids. The V gene's germline CDR1 is SGHAT and CDR2 FQNNGV. CDR3 loop: CASSVDRGYEQFC. In DNA, the CDR3 is TGTGCCAGCAGCGTAGATAGGGGGTATGAGCAGTTCTGC.

Concerning this clonotype itself: The conserved phenylalanine or tryptophan is not found at the CDR3 terminus, so this likely reflects a read error. No DNA is shown, since the ends of the CDR3 on it are uncertain; the CDR3 is the one TCRdb lists. This rearrangement joins TRBV20-1 to TRBJ1-6. Germline V lookup: CDR1 DFQATT, CDR2 SNEGSKA (reference sequence). The CDR3 spans 15 residues, counting both ends. The CDR3 here is CSARGRGSVNSPPHL.

This clonotype has a handful of counts. This may come from a read error, since a much larger clone is one base off. The CDR3 nucleotides are TGTGCCAGCAGCCAAGCCAGAACAGGGGAGAATGAGCAGTCCTTC. Amino acids: CASSQARTGENEQSF. This chain uses TRBV4-2 with TRBJ2-1; 7 bases are a match to TRBD1. Looked up from germline, CDR1 is LGHNA and CDR2 is YNFKEQ. This CDR3 region has 15 residues.

This clonotype showed up just once. The junction differs from germline at one of its ends, possibly a read error. The CDR3: CACAGCSGVNVLTF. The CDR3 DNA reads TGCGCCTGTGCAGGGTGCTCTGGGGTCAACGTCCTGACTTTC. This rearrangement joins TRBV30 to TRBJ2-6, with D maybe TRBD1 (5 bases). Germline V gene data show CDR1 as GTSNPN and CDR2 as SVGIG (reference sequence). The CDR3 consists of 14 residues.

This clonotype qualifies as medium-sized. The chain joins TRBV12-3 or TRBV12-4 to TRBJ1-5, with a tentative D call TRBD1 (6 bases). The CDR3 is 14 amino acids. Trimming took 5 bases from V and 2 from J, leaving 10 bases between them. This chain's CDR3 is CASSLQGGNQPQHF. The CDR3, as DNA: TGTGCCAGCAGTCTACAGGGAGGCAATCAGCCCCAGCATTTT.

This clonotype qualifies as medium-sized. The J gene is TRBJ1-4, the V gene TRBV12-3 or TRBV12-4; unclear D gene. V lost 6 bases and J lost 8, with 10 bases in between. This CDR3 spans 12 amino acids. The CDR3 is CASREGVEKLFF. DNA of the CDR3: TGTGCCAGCAGGGAAGGTGTCGAAAAACTGTTTTTT.

The chain links TRBV3-1 to TRBJ2-7; no clear D gene. Per germline, CDR1 LGHDT and CDR2 YNNKEL (reference sequence). Between the trimmed V and J ends, which lost 2 bases and 5 bases, there was a span of 4 bases. The CDR3 is 11 residues long. The CDR3 nucleotides read TGTGCCAGCAGCCAATACCACGAGCAGTACTTC. Translation: CASSQYHEQYF.

The V call is TRBV5-6, the J call TRBJ1-1, with D possibly being TRBD1 (6 bases). The length of the CDR3 is 14 residues. The germline gives CDR1 SGHDT, CDR2 YYEEEE. V was trimmed by 7 bases and J by 3 bases, leaving 16 bases between them. CDR3 DNA: TGTGCCAGCGGCAGGGGCCCAGGGGACACTGAAGCTTTCTTT. This gives the protein CASGRGPGDTEAFF.

This clonotype has only one observation. The rearrangement links TRBV20-1 to TRBJ2-7; D might be TRBD1 (6 bases). CDR1 is DFQATT and CDR2 is SNEGSKA in the germline V gene (reference sequence). CDR3 length equals 12 residues. Trimming removed 3 bases at V and 3 bases at J, with 9 bases between. Here the CDR3 reads CSARGDNYEQYF. Here the CDR3 DNA reads TGCAGTGCTAGGGGGGACAACTACGAGCAGTACTTC.

This clonotype was recorded many times. The rearrangement links TRBV29-1 to TRBJ2-1; 13 nucleotides agree with TRBD2. V shed 3 bases, J shed 5 bases, and the junction held 1 base outside the gene matches. The CDR3 loop spans 14 amino acids. Germline V gene lookup returns CDR1 SQVTM and CDR2 ANQGSEA. CDR3 in DNA: TGCAGCGTTGATGGACTAGCGGGAGACAATGAGCAGTTCTTC. Translated: CSVDGLAGDNEQFF.

This clonotype was found many times. A much larger clone differs by one base, so this may be a read error. The chain has TRBV2 and TRBJ1-2; TRBD1 is a possible D gene (6 bases). V lost 5 bases, J lost 4 bases, and 17 bases lay in between. This CDR3 has 15 amino acids. Germline loops: CDR1 SNHLY, CDR2 FYNNEI. CDR3 region: CASSISQGRGYGYTF. CDR3 nucleotide sequence: TGTGCCAGCAGTATATCTCAGGGGCGGGGCTATGGCTACACCTTC.